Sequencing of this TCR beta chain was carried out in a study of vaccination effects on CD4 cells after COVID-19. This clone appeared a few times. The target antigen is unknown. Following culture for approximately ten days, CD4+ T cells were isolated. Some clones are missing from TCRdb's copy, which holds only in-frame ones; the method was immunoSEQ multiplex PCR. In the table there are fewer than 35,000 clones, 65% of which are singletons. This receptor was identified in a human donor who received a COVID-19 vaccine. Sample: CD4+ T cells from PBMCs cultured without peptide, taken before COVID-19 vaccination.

The DNA for the CDR3 is TGTGCCAGCAGCTTATTGGGGGGATCTGGAAACACCATATATTTT. Its translation: CASSLLGGSGNTIYF. The rearrangement links TRBV11-2 to TRBJ1-3, with a weak D call TRBD1 (5 bases). The CDR3 runs to 15 residues. V lost 2 bases, J lost 1 base, and 9 bases lay in between. CDR1 is SGHAT, CDR2 FQNNGV, per germline.